The rows below give T cell receptor beta chains drawn from one sample of a study of blood T cell repertoires in COVID-19. Profiled with immunoSEQ multiplex PCR; TCRdb holds only in-frame clones, not every one. The sample lists 250,000 to 350,000 clones, 85% to 90% occurring once. The sample was peripheral blood. These receptors all stem from a woman aged 45-65 years with COVID-19, enrolled during active disease. Each CDR3 is given with its conserved first and last residue. A D gene is named only where the DNA matches it firmly. Only part of the rows carry a size: once, few, many, or a class if the clone is expanded.

len: 12
d_gene: NA
j_gene: TRBJ1-4
v_gene: TRBV2
abundance: NA
CDR3aa: CASSDHSEKLFF
CDR3nt: TGTGCCAGCAGTGACCACAGTGAAAAACTGTTTTTT

len: 14
d_gene: TRBD1
j_gene: TRBJ2-3
v_gene: TRBV5-1
abundance: NA
CDR3aa: CASSSGQHTDTQYF
CDR3nt: TGCGCCAGCAGTTCGGGACAGCACACAGATACGCAGTATTTT

len: 15
d_gene: TRBD2
j_gene: TRBJ2-3
v_gene: TRBV6-5
abundance: few
CDR3aa: CASSLAGGGTDTQYF
CDR3nt: TGTGCCAGCAGTCTAGCGGGAGGTGGCACAGATACGCAGTATTTT

len: 16
d_gene: TRBD1
j_gene: TRBJ1-5
v_gene: TRBV19
abundance: NA
CDR3aa: CASSIYGQASNQPQHF
CDR3nt: TGTGCCAGTAGTATCTACGGACAGGCTAGCAATCAGCCCCAGCATTTT

len: 12
d_gene: NA
j_gene: TRBJ1-5
v_gene: TRBV2
abundance: NA
CDR3aa: CASSSVGQPQHF
CDR3nt: TGTGCCAGCAGTTCGGTCGGTCAGCCCCAGCATTTT

len: 15
d_gene: NA
j_gene: TRBJ1-4
v_gene: TRBV5-1
abundance: NA
CDR3aa: CASREGLATNEKLFF
CDR3nt: TGCGCCAGCAGGGAGGGACTTGCAACTAATGAAAAACTGTTTTTT

len: 14
d_gene: NA
j_gene: TRBJ1-1
v_gene: TRBV14
abundance: NA
CDR3aa: CASSHQGVAAEAFF
CDR3nt: TGTGCCAGCAGCCATCAGGGCGTGGCGGCTGAAGCTTTCTTT

len: 14
d_gene: TRBD2
j_gene: TRBJ2-1
v_gene: TRBV5-1
abundance: NA
CDR3aa: CASSSPTSGNEQFF
CDR3nt: TGCGCCAGCAGCTCCCCGACTAGCGGCAATGAGCAGTTCTTC

len: 14
d_gene: NA
j_gene: TRBJ1-2
v_gene: TRBV11-1
abundance: NA
CDR3aa: CASSSIPVGESYTF
CDR3nt: TGTGCCAGCAGCTCGATCCCCGTGGGCGAGAGCTACACCTTC

len: 12
d_gene: TRBD1
j_gene: TRBJ2-7
v_gene: TRBV27
abundance: NA
CDR3aa: CASSSPQGVPYF
CDR3nt: TGTGCCAGCAGTTCTCCACAGGGGGTGCCGTACTTC

len: 12
d_gene: NA
j_gene: TRBJ2-7
v_gene: TRBV19
abundance: NA
CDR3aa: CASISSSDEQYF
CDR3nt: TGTGCCAGTATCTCTAGTAGCGACGAGCAGTACTTC

len: 19
d_gene: NA
j_gene: TRBJ2-7
v_gene: TRBV12-5
abundance: NA
CDR3aa: CASGQSLGTGTLHTYEQYF
CDR3nt: TGTGCTAGTGGCCAGTCGTTAGGGACCGGGACACTACACACCTACGAGCAGTACTTC

len: 13
d_gene: TRBD1
j_gene: TRBJ1-1
v_gene: TRBV19
abundance: NA
CDR3aa: CASSQTGVSEAFF
CDR3nt: TGTGCCAGTAGCCAGACAGGGGTCTCTGAAGCTTTCTTT

len: 21
d_gene: TRBD1
j_gene: TRBJ2-2
v_gene: TRBV19
abundance: once
CDR3aa: CASSIRLGLGQGSFAAGELFF
CDR3nt: TGTGCCAGTAGTATTAGGTTGGGCTTGGGACAGGGGAGTTTTGCGGCCGGGGAGCTGTTTTTT

len: 15
d_gene: TRBD2
j_gene: TRBJ2-1
v_gene: TRBV6-6
abundance: NA
CDR3aa: CASSYSGSVDLEQFF
CDR3nt: TGTGCCAGCAGTTACAGCGGGAGTGTAGATTTAGAGCAGTTCTTC

len: 13
d_gene: NA
j_gene: TRBJ1-4
v_gene: TRBV2
abundance: NA
CDR3aa: CASKGGVHEKLFF
CDR3nt: TGTGCCAGCAAAGGAGGGGTTCATGAAAAACTGTTTTTT

len: 18
d_gene: NA
j_gene: TRBJ2-6
v_gene: TRBV21-1
abundance: NA
CDR3aa: CASSKVGQTDSGANVLTF
CDR3nt: TGTGCCAGCAGCAAAGTTGGGCAGACAGACTCTGGGGCCAACGTCCTGACTTTC

len: 14
d_gene: NA
j_gene: TRBJ1-5
v_gene: TRBV5-6
abundance: NA
CDR3aa: CASSLKGARQPQHF
CDR3nt: TGTGCCAGCAGCTTGAAAGGGGCAAGGCAGCCCCAGCATTTT

len: 17
d_gene: NA
j_gene: TRBJ2-6
v_gene: TRBV3-1/TRBV3-2
abundance: once
CDR3aa: CASSHVSVSSGANVLTF
CDR3nt: TGTGCCAGCAGCCATGTGAGCGTAAGCTCTGGGGCCAACGTCCTGACTTTC

len: 13
d_gene: TRBD1
j_gene: TRBJ2-7
v_gene: TRBV19
abundance: NA
CDR3aa: CASSRDRAYEQYF
CDR3nt: TGTGCCAGTAGTCGGGACAGGGCCTACGAGCAGTACTTC

len: 14
d_gene: NA
j_gene: TRBJ2-2
v_gene: TRBV9
abundance: NA
CDR3aa: CASSVSGNTGELFF
CDR3nt: TGTGCCAGCAGCGTATCAGGGAACACCGGGGAGCTGTTTTTT